These T cell receptor beta chains were read from a single sample in a study of Ad26.COV2.S vaccination and SARS-CoV-2 variants. Sequencing was performed with immunoSEQ multiplex PCR; in TCRdb, only in-frame clones are kept and a portion is missing. The sample has roughly 350,000 clones; roughly nine tenths are singletons. This sample comprised peripheral blood, obtained in a trial of Ad26.COV2.S vaccine versus placebo. The receptors here all came from a person between 18 and 65 years old who received the Ad26.COV2.S COVID-19 vaccine or a placebo. The conserved cysteine and the conserved F or W are not part of the CDR3 here. The order of the fields is CDR3 length, V gene, CDR3 protein.

10,TRBV5-6,ASTGYGNGYT
13,TRBV7-6,ASSFGGRRDNEQF
11,TRBV6-5,ASTPPGNTEAF
15,TRBV27,ASSLRRAGVGNQPQH
10,TRBV3-1/TRBV3-2,ASSDRYSEAF
14,TRBV15,ATSRESPGVRVEQF
12,TRBV9,ASSVLGAGNEQF
12,TRBV2,ASSTGSSYNEQF
15,TRBV9,ASSPEEGLAGTDTQY
11,TRBV5-4,ASSFDTTYEQY
9,TRBV13,ASSFPREAF
13,TRBV5-8,ASSYLQGINEKLF
13,TRBV18,ASSPISGSDQPQH
14,TRBV15,ATIAGRTLFQETQY
14,TRBV3-1/TRBV3-2,ASSQFPWGENTEAF
11,TRBV6-5,ASSRTGNTEAF
17,TRBV19,ASSRAGAGGVGSNQPQH
14,TRBV27,ASSLRVGTDTVPLH
14,TRBV11-2,ASSLTEGLARYEQY
10,TRBV6-6,ASSYGDYGYT
14,TRBV3-1/TRBV3-2,ASSQGWDLSGNTIY
12,TRBV27,ASSWLEGNNEQF
12,TRBV7-3,ASSKDDYTDTQY
10,TRBV12-3/TRBV12-4,ASSLRDQPQH
12,TRBV7-9,ASSFSGSRNEQF
13,TRBV7-9,ASSLYRDSNSPLH
12,TRBV27,ASSYSNGANVLT
13,TRBV29-1,SVVLLAGPRDEQY
11,TRBV12-3/TRBV12-4,ASSLFETAEAF
11,TRBV4-1,ASSKRDPGGQF
12,TRBV9,ASSVGQANEKLF
15,TRBV7-9,ASSLVSGRSSGNTIY
9,TRBV20-1,SARDRTFYT
10,TRBV30,AWNMLQETQY
18,TRBV18,ASATPLQPGGANRAGELF
11,TRBV30,AWSMGPTDTQY
13,TRBV15,ATSIRDRDFIEQY
12,TRBV27,ASSLAGINQPQH
11,TRBV18,ASSQGSRETQY
18,TRBV3-1/TRBV3-2,ASSPHDIQGATSSRNTIY
13,TRBV15,ATSTFPGTVAEAF
14,TRBV3-1/TRBV3-2,ASSHALGLAGDEQF
13,TRBV15,ATSRDWGVGETQY
16,TRBV5-4,ASSTRTGISSGANVLT
15,TRBV6-1,ASSEARAGTLNTEAF
13,TRBV30,AWSAGTNNNQPQH
18,TRBV7-3,ASSLHTTRVLAANTGELF
11,TRBV29-1,SVESGIGTEAF
11,TRBV30,AWSVRGNYGYT
15,TRBV4-3,ASSQDSGVVGTDTQY
11,TRBV9,ASSVFPSYEQY
12,TRBV3-1/TRBV3-2,ASSQGQVNYGYT
11,TRBV27,ASSGPGPYEQF
11,TRBV6-1,ASSEFSKNEQY
15,TRBV4-3,ASSQKGQGARTGELF